This entry describes one TCR beta chain. This sample was taken from a study of blood T cell repertoires in COVID-19. Study-wide context: The United States, Italy and Spain were the sources of the acute and convalescent COVID-19 samples.

This CDR3 is built from 15 residues. V lost 3 bases to trimming and J lost 2 bases; unmatched junction nucleotides: 6. Germline CDR1 reads SGHNT; CDR2 reads YYREEE (reference sequence). Assay: immunoSEQ multiplex PCR; the TCRdb copy retains only in-frame clones and omits some. The sample yields tens of thousands of clones, around 90% seen once. This receptor was identified in a man in his sixties with acute or convalescent COVID-19. The V call is TRBV5-4, the J call TRBJ2-3; 7 positions match TRBD2. Source material: peripheral blood. The CDR3 spells CASSSVRGDTDTQYF. The CDR3 DNA is TGTGCCAGCAGCTCCGTCCGGGGGGACACAGATACGCAGTATTTT.